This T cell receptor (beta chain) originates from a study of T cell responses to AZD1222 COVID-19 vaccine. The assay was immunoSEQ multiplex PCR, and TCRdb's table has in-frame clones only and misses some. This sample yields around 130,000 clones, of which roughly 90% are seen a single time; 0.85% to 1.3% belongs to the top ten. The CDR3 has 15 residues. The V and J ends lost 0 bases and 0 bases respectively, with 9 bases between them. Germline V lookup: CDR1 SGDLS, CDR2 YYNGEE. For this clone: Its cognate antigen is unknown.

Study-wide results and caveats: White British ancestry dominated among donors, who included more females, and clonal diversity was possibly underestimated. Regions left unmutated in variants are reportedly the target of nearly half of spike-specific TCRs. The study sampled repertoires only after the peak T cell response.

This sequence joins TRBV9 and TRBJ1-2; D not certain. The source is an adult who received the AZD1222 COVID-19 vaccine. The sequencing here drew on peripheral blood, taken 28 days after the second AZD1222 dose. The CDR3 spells CASSVGDVSNYGYTF. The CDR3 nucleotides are TGTGCCAGCAGCGTAGGCGACGTCTCTAACTATGGCTACACCTTC.